The 29 T cell receptor beta chains in this list originate from one sample, sequenced in a study of shared clonotypes between healthy human individuals (dated by TCRdb to the early 2020s). The library was generated by the immunoSEQ multiplex PCR assay. TCRdb retrieved this table from immuneACCESS and kept in-frame rearrangements only. Not all clones are present; in checked studies, unresolved V genes account for under half, and no reason is known for the remainder. In this sample the table shows approximately 1.5 million clones, about 98.5% of which occur a single time. The ten largest clonotypes hold approximately 0.4% of the sample. The sequencing input was naive CD4+ T cells sorted from blood. Interpreted using the paper, the cell subset or site label stands for: CD45RA+ positively selected. All receptors derive from a man younger than 45 in good health.

The chain links TRBV18 to TRBJ2-4; 14 bases are a match to TRBD2. J lost 4 bases, V lost 5 bases, and 10 bases had no gene match. The CDR3 totals 18 residues. From germline, CDR1 is KGHSH and CDR2 LQKENI. The CDR3 protein is CASSGGRLAGGPKNIQYF. DNA for the CDR3: TGTGCCAGCTCAGGAGGGCGACTAGCGGGAGGGCCGAAAAACATTCAGTACTTC.

To note about this clone: This specimen includes other DNA sequences encoding the same CDR3. The V and J genes are TRBV15 and TRBJ1-3, with no clear D. Germline values: CDR1 LNHNV, CDR2 YYDKDF (reference sequence). Trimming shortened V by 3 bases and J by 0 bases, and 6 bases separated the two germline ends. The CDR3 extends over 14 amino acids. CDR3 residues: CATSSRASGNTIYF. CDR3 coding DNA: TGTGCCACCAGCAGTAGGGCCTCTGGAAACACCATATATTTT.

V gene TRBV19 combines with J gene TRBJ2-2, with 8 bases fitting TRBD1. Germline CDR1 LNHDA, CDR2 SQIVND (reference sequence). The CDR3 is 15 residues long. V was clipped by 1 base and J by 7 bases; unmatched bases: 5. The CDR3 loop reads CASSIVAGGIGELFF. The CDR3 region has the DNA TGTGCCAGTAGTATAGTGGCAGGGGGCATCGGGGAGCTGTTTTTT.

The CDR3 is CASSIDLAGNQPQHF. The CDR3 bases are TGTGCCAGTAGTATAGATCTAGCGGGTAATCAGCCCCAGCATTTT. The chain joins TRBV19 to TRBJ1-5; the D is unclear. Trimming took off 0 bases at V and 4 bases at J, with 10 bases between the two ends. Germline CDR1 LNHDA, CDR2 SQIVND (reference sequence). This CDR3 is built from 15 residues.

The chain recombines TRBV15 with TRBJ2-7, with 7 bases identical to TRBD1. The CDR3 sequence is 16 residues long. The trim removed 0 bases at V and 5 bases at J, leaving 10 bases unmatched. Germline V lookup: CDR1 LNHNV, CDR2 YYDKDF (reference sequence). The chain's CDR3 is CATSREATGARDEQYF. The CDR3 region has the DNA TGTGCCACCAGCAGAGAAGCCACAGGGGCCCGAGACGAGCAGTACTTC.

V and J are TRBV30 and TRBJ1-2; D unclear. Germline CDR1 GTSNPN, CDR2 SVGIG (reference sequence). The CDR3 is made up of 15 amino acids. V lost 4 bases and J 5 bases, leaving 20 bases between the germline ends. Here the CDR3 DNA reads TGTGCCTGGATCCTACCCTCGGGGAGTCATTATGGCTACACCTTC. Translation gives CAWILPSGSHYGYTF.

The V gene is TRBV9, the J gene TRBJ2-7, with TRBD2 matching over 7 bases. Germline V gene sequence: CDR1 SGDLS, CDR2 YYNGEE. V lost 0 bases and J lost 7; bases outside the gene matches: 10. The CDR3 is made up of 15 amino acids. The CDR3 DNA follows: TGTGCCAGCAGCGTAGCCGGAGGGACTACGATGGAGCAGTACTTC. Translation gives CASSVAGGTTMEQYF. The full variable domain, rest sourced from reference TRBV9 and TRBJ2-7, is DSGVTQTPKHLITATGQRVTLRCSPRSGDLSVYWYQQSLDQGLQFLIQYYNGEERAKGNILERFSAQQFPDLHSELNLSSLELGDSALYFCASSVAGGTTMEQYFGPGTRLTVT.

The CDR3 protein is CASSITVGLGYHEQYF. Written as DNA, the CDR3 is TGTGCCAGTAGTATCACCGTGGGACTAGGATACCACGAGCAGTACTTC. The rearrangement links TRBV19 to TRBJ2-7; 8 positions agree with TRBD2. The CDR3 is made up of 16 amino acids. Germline CDR1 and CDR2: LNHDA and SQIVND (reference sequence). Trimming removed 3 bases from V and 5 bases from J; junction bases left unmatched: 12.

This chain links TRBV27 with TRBJ2-7; possibly TRBD1 for D (5 bases). Germline V gene data show CDR1 as MNHEY and CDR2 as SMNVEV (reference sequence). The CDR3 loop spans 14 amino acids. V lost 1 base and J lost 0, with 7 bases in between. CDR3 sequence reads: CASSLFQGSYEQYF. The CDR3 region has the DNA TGTGCCAGCAGTTTATTTCAGGGCTCCTACGAGCAGTACTTC.

This chain uses TRBV2 with TRBJ1-1; no reliable D call. V lost 7 bases to trimming and J lost 5 bases, with 17 bases between them. CDR3 size: 14 residues. Per germline, CDR1 SNHLY and CDR2 FYNNEI. The CDR3 coding sequence is TGTGCCAGCACTCTAGCCAGGCAAGGGACTGAAGCTTTCTTT. Its protein is CASTLARQGTEAFF. Based on the CDR3 plus reference TRBV2 and TRBJ1-1, the full variable domain is EPEVTQTPSHQVTQMGQEVILRCVPISNHLYFYWYRQILGQKVEFLVSFYNNEISEKSEIFDDQFSVERPDGSNFTLKIRSTKLEDSAMYFCASTLARQGTEAFFGQGTRLTVV.

This chain uses TRBV18 with TRBJ2-3; a weak D match, TRBD2 (6 bases). The CDR3 runs to 15 residues. Germline V CDR1 and CDR2: KGHSH, LQKENI. The germline V and J ends were trimmed by 1 base and 2 bases, with 10 bases remaining between them. CDR3 region: CASSPRGGDTDTQYF. The DNA for the CDR3 is TGTGCCAGCTCACCACGGGGAGGAGACACAGATACGCAGTATTTT.

CDR3 in DNA: TGCAGTGCTACCGGTCCCTACGAGCAGTACTTC. Protein: CSATGPYEQYF. This chain connects TRBV20-1 to TRBJ2-7, with no clear D. Germline-derived CDR1 and CDR2 are DFQATT and SNEGSKA (reference sequence). V gave up 4 bases and J gave up 2 bases, with 6 bases separating them. This CDR3 comprises 11 residues.

The V call is TRBV19, the J call TRBJ1-5; weak D call: TRBD1 (5 bases). Trimming pared 8 bases from V and 4 bases from J, leaving 12 bases between. This CDR3 spans 13 amino acids. The germline V gene encodes CDR1 LNHDA and CDR2 SQIVND (reference sequence). The CDR3 protein is CASLGQQNQPQHF. In DNA form, the CDR3 reads TGTGCCAGTCTGGGGCAGCAAAATCAGCCCCAGCATTTT.

The CDR3 protein is CASSLAPVGPYNEQFF. In nucleotides, the CDR3 is TGCGCCAGCAGCTTGGCCCCAGTGGGGCCCTACAATGAGCAGTTCTTC. The rearrangement links TRBV5-1 to TRBJ2-1, with TRBD1 as a possible D gene (5 bases). The germline V gene has CDR1 SGHRS and CDR2 YFSETQ. V shed 0 bases and J shed 2 bases, with 12 bases lying between them. The CDR3 runs to 16 residues.

This clone has just one count. The CDR3 protein is CASSLVNPNGYTF. The CDR3 coding sequence is TGTGCCAGCAGTTTGGTCAATCCGAATGGCTACACCTTC. The V gene is TRBV28, the J gene TRBJ1-2; D is ambiguous. Germline loops: CDR1 MDHEN, CDR2 SYDVKM. V was cut by 3 bases and J by 6 bases, with 11 bases left in between. The CDR3 is made up of 13 amino acids.

The chain recombines TRBV6-4 with TRBJ1-4; D is undetermined. V lost 5 bases and J lost 7, with 11 bases in between. In germline, CDR1 is MRHNA, CDR2 SNTAGT. The CDR3 covers 13 residues. The CDR3 region is CASSRTVSEKLFF. Written as DNA, the CDR3 is TGTGCCAGCAGTCGCACAGTTAGTGAAAAACTGTTTTTT.

The CDR3 is CAISDIRRQRNTEAFF. DNA for the CDR3: TGTGCCATCAGTGATATTAGGAGACAAAGGAACACTGAAGCTTTCTTT. The V gene is TRBV10-3, the J gene TRBJ1-1; no firm D call. V was cut by 3 bases and J by 1 base, with 15 bases left in between. The CDR3 extends over 16 amino acids. Per the germline V gene, CDR1 is ENHRY and CDR2 is SYGVKD.

The chain joins TRBV2 to TRBJ2-1, with 8 positions matching TRBD1. CDR1 is SNHLY, CDR2 FYNNEI, per germline. Trimming removed 5 bases from V and 8 bases from J; junction bases left unmatched: 11. The CDR3 covers 15 residues. CDR3 sequence: CASSNPGKQGDEQFF. DNA for the CDR3: TGTGCCAGCAGTAATCCGGGCAAACAGGGGGATGAGCAGTTCTTC.

This rearrangement joins TRBV5-4 to TRBJ2-3, with 10 bases that match TRBD2. J lost 0 bases, V lost 4 bases, and 14 bases had no gene match. Germline V CDR1 and CDR2: SGHNT, YYREEE (reference sequence). CDR3 length: 19 amino acids. In DNA, the CDR3 is TGTGCCAGCAGCCCAGTGAGGGCGGGACTAGCGCACAGCACAGATACGCAGTATTTT. Translated: CASSPVRAGLAHSTDTQYF.

The genes are TRBV18 and TRBJ2-3, with D unclear. The V end was cut by 6 bases, the J end by 4 bases, with 23 bases between. The CDR3 has 17 residues. CDR1 is KGHSH, CDR2 LQKENI, per germline. DNA of the CDR3: TGTGCCAGCTCCGCTACCTATAGGTCCCCCTTGGCAGATACGCAGTATTTT. Protein sequence: CASSATYRSPLADTQYF.

This sequence joins TRBV5-5 and TRBJ2-7; D not certain. Germline loops: CDR1 SGHKS, CDR2 YYEKEE (reference sequence). Trimming stripped 0 bases from V and 3 bases from J, with 7 bases between. The CDR3 sequence is 13 residues long. The CDR3 DNA follows: TGTGCCAGCAGCTTGGCCGATTTCTACGAGCAGTACTTC. Translated, it gives CASSLADFYEQYF.

This clone showed up just once. The chain recombines TRBV9 with TRBJ1-1; no clear D. The CDR3 is made up of 13 amino acids. The V gene lost 3 bases and the J gene lost 0 bases, with 6 bases spanning the gap. Looked up from germline, CDR1 is SGDLS and CDR2 is YYNGEE. The CDR3 coding sequence is TGTGCCAGCAGCGCACATTTGAACACTGAAGCTTTCTTT. Its translation is CASSAHLNTEAFF.

The rearrangement uses TRBV19 and TRBJ2-7; 8 bases match TRBD2. CDR1 and CDR2 (germline): LNHDA, SQIVND (reference sequence). J was trimmed by 6 bases and V by 2 bases; bases with no gene match: 9. The CDR3 covers 15 residues. The CDR3 DNA is TGTGCCAGTAGTATACTCAGCGGGAGAATAGGCGAGCAGTACTTC. Its protein product is CASSILSGRIGEQYF.

This sequence joins TRBV9 and TRBJ2-5; D is unclear. With 0 bases removed from V and 5 bases from J, the gap between germline ends came to 11 bases. CDR1 is SGDLS, CDR2 YYNGEE, per germline. The CDR3 consists of 14 residues. CDR3 sequence (DNA): TGTGCCAGCAGCGTAGACGTGACACGGGAGACCCAGTACTTC. Amino acid sequence: CASSVDVTRETQYF.

This clone has a single count. V is TRBV18 and J is TRBJ1-1, with 10 bases fitting TRBD1. The CDR3 sequence is 18 residues long. In germline, CDR1 is KGHSH, CDR2 LQKENI. The V segment lost 2 bases and the J segment 0 bases; nucleotides outside the gene matches: 9. Here the CDR3 reads CASSPLGQGFIMNTEAFF. In DNA form, the CDR3 reads TGTGCCAGCTCACCATTGGGACAGGGGTTTATCATGAACACTGAAGCTTTCTTT. Full variable domain (missing parts from reference TRBV18 and TRBJ1-1): NAGVMQNPRHLVRRRGQEARLRCSPMKGHSHVYWYRQLPEEGLKFMVYLQKENIIDESGMPKERFSAEFPKEGPSILRIQQVVRGDSAAYFCASSPLGQGFIMNTEAFFGQGTRLTVV.

This chain joins TRBV6-5 and TRBJ1-1, with D unresolved. The germline gives CDR1 MNHEY, CDR2 SVGAGI. CDR3 length: 14 residues. The V and J ends lost 5 bases and 3 bases respectively, with 13 bases between them. CDR3 DNA sequence: TGTGCCAGCAGTCCCTCATACAAGGACACTGAAGCTTTCTTT. Protein sequence: CASSPSYKDTEAFF.

The rearrangement joins TRBV5-6 to TRBJ2-2; 13 bases agree with TRBD2. CDR3 length equals 17 residues. The germline gives CDR1 SGHDT, CDR2 YYEEEE. With V trimmed by 2 bases and J by 6 bases, 7 bases remained unmatched. The CDR3 sequence: CASSFGLAGVNPGELFF. CDR3 DNA: TGTGCCAGCAGCTTCGGACTAGCGGGAGTTAACCCCGGGGAGCTGTTTTTT.

A single count supports this clone. DNA for the CDR3: TGTGCCAGCTCACCCATCCCTTCCTTTGTATTAGCGGATAACTACGAGCAGTACTTC. Its protein is CASSPIPSFVLADNYEQYF. The rearrangement joins TRBV18 to TRBJ2-7, with a weak D call TRBD2 (6 bases). This CDR3 has 19 amino acids. V shed 3 bases and J shed 3 bases, with 27 bases lying between them. Germline loops: CDR1 KGHSH, CDR2 LQKENI.

The chain links TRBV28 to TRBJ1-1; 9 bases align to TRBD1. The CDR3 sequence is 14 residues long. Germline V gives CDR1 MDHEN, CDR2 SYDVKM. V was clipped by 8 bases and J by 4 bases; unmatched bases: 8. CDR3 bases: TGTGCCAGCTACACTACAGGGGGCACCACTGAAGCTTTCTTT. Its translation: CASYTTGGTTEAFF.